This T cell receptor (beta chain) was profiled in a study of OX40 agonist ivuxolimab in advanced cancers. About the research overall: Aged roughly 20 to 85 with a mean of about 60 years, they were approximately 80% male.

The CDR3 is 13 amino acids. The germline gives CDR1 SQVTM, CDR2 ANQGSEA. V lost 4 bases, J lost 2 bases, and 9 bases lay in between. TCRdb's table, derived via immunoSEQ multiplex PCR, lists solely in-frame clones and lacks some. This sample carries 20,000 to 25,000 clones, about 73% of them seen once, and the ten largest clones take around 17%. Material: CD4+ or CD8+ T cells sorted from blood, obtained in a trial of the OX40 agonist ivuxolimab. This receptor was obtained from an adult with an advanced solid tumor such as melanoma, head and neck, liver or kidney cancer. The rearrangement joins TRBV29-1 to TRBJ1-5; tentatively, D is TRBD1 (5 bases). The CDR3 is CSVARDGNQPQHF. The CDR3 region has the DNA TGCAGCGTTGCCAGGGACGGCAATCAGCCCCAGCATTTT.